What follows describes a single TCR beta chain. Germline loops: CDR1 LGHNT, CDR2 FRNRAP. The CDR3 is 11 amino acids. Trimming removed 5 bases at V and 3 bases at J, with 3 bases between. The record originates from a study of blood T cell repertoires in COVID-19. The method was immunoSEQ multiplex PCR; TCRdb's version includes in-frame clones alone and lacks a portion of them. Here the sample spans 200,000 or so clones, approximately 90% being singletons. The sequence derives from a woman aged 25 to 45 who had recovered from COVID-19. Sample: PBMCs or T cells enriched from blood (not recorded which). This chain connects TRBV12-5 to TRBJ2-3, with D uncertain. CDR3 loop: CASGLTDTQYF. Here the CDR3 DNA reads TGTGCTAGTGGTCTGACAGATACGCAGTATTTT.